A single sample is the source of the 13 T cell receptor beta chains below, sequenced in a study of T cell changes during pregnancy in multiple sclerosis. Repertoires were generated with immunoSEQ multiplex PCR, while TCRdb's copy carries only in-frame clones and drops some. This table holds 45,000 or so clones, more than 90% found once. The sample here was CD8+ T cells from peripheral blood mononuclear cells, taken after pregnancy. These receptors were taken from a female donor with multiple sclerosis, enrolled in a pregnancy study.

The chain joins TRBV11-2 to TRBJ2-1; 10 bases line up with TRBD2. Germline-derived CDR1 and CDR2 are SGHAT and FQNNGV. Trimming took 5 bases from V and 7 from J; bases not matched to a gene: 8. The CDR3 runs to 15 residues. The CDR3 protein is CASSAGLAVSNEQFF. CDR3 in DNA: TGTGCCAGCAGCGCAGGACTAGCGGTCTCTAATGAGCAGTTCTTC.

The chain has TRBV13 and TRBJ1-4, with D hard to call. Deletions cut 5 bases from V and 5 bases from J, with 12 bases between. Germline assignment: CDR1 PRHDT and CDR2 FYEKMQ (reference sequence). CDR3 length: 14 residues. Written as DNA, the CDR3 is TGTGCCAGCAGCCGAGGAGGGCTAAATGAAAAACTGTTTTTT. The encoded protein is CASSRGGLNEKLFF.

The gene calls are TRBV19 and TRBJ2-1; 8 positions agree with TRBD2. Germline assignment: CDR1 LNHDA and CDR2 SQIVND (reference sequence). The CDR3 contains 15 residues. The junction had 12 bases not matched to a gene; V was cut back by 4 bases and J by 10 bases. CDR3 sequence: CASSKGLVAIDEQFF. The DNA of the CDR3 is TGTGCCAGTAGTAAGGGACTAGTGGCTATTGACGAGCAGTTCTTC.

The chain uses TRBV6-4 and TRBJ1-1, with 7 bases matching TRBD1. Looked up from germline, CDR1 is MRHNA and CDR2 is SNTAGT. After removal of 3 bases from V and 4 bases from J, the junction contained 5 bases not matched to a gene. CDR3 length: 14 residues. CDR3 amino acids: CASSEGGLGTEAFF. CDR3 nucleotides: TGTGCCAGCAGTGAAGGGGGCCTCGGCACTGAAGCTTTCTTT.

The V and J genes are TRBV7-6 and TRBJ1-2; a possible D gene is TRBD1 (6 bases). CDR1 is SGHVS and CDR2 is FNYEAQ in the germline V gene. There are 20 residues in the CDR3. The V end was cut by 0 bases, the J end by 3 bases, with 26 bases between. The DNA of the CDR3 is TGTGCCAGCAGCTTAGCGATAGACAGGTCCGCCCCTCTTGCTTACTATGGCTACACCTTC. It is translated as CASSLAIDRSAPLAYYGYTF.

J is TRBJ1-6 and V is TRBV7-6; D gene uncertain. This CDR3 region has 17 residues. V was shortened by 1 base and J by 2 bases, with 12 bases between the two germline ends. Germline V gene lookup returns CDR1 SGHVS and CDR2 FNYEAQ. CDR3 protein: CASSLEPRTAYNSPLHF. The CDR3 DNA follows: TGTGCCAGCAGCTTAGAACCCCGCACAGCCTATAATTCACCCCTCCACTTT.

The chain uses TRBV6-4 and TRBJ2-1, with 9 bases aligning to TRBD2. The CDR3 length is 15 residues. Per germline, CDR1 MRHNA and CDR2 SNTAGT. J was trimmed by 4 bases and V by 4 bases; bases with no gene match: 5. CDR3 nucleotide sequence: TGTGCCAGCAGTGTAGAGACTAGCGGATACAATGAGCAGTTCTTC. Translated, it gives CASSVETSGYNEQFF.

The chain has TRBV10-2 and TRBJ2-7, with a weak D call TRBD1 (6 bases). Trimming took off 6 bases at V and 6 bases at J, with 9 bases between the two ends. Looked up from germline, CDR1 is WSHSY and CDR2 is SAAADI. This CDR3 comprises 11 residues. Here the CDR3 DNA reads TGCGCCAGCAGAACAGGGATCGAGCAGTACTTC. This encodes CASRTGIEQYF.

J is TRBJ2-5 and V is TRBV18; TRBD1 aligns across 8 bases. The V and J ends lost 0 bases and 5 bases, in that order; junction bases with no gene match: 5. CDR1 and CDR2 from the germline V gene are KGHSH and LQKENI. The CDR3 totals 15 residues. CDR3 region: CASSPPSGGEETQYF. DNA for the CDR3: TGTGCCAGCTCACCACCTTCAGGGGGCGAGGAGACCCAGTACTTC.

The CDR3 bases are TGCGCCAGCAGCCCTGGGGAGTTGACAGGGGGCTATGGCTACACCTTC. It is translated as CASSPGELTGGYGYTF. The chain employs TRBV4-1 and TRBJ1-2, with 9 bases matching TRBD1. Losses at the gene ends were 4 bases for V and 4 bases for J; bases not matched to a gene: 10. From germline, CDR1 is MGHRA and CDR2 YSYEKL. The CDR3 is 16 residues long.

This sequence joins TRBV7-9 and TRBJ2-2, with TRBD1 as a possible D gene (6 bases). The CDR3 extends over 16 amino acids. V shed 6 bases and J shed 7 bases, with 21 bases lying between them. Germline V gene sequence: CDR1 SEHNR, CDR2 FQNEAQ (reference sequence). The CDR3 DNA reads TGTGCCAGCAGGTTCCGGGACACCATGAACGGCGGGGAGCTGTTTTTT. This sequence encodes CASRFRDTMNGGELFF.

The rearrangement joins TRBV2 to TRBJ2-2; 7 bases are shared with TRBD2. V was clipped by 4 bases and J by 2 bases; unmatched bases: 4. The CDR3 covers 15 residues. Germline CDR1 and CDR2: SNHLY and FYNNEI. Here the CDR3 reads CASSGGSSNTGELFF. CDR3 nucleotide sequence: TGTGCCAGCAGTGGCGGGAGTTCAAACACCGGGGAGCTGTTTTTT.

The CDR3 protein is CASSYEREVYYNEQFF. As DNA, the CDR3 is TGTGCCAGCAGTTACGAGCGGGAGGTATACTACAATGAGCAGTTCTTC. The V gene is TRBV6-5, the J gene TRBJ2-1; 9 nucleotides align to TRBD2. The CDR3 runs 16 residues. Germline values: CDR1 MNHEY, CDR2 SVGAGI. The J segment lost 3 bases and the V segment lost 2 bases, leaving 5 bases of the junction unmatched.